These 2 T cell receptor beta chains came from one sample sequenced in a study of blood T cell repertoires in COVID-19. The data were produced by immunoSEQ multiplex PCR, yet TCRdb's version contains in-frame clones alone and is incomplete. In the table there are about 220,000 clones, about 82% of which are singletons. Material for sequencing was peripheral blood. These receptors came from an older woman with COVID-19, enrolled during active disease.

The chain joins TRBV6-5 to TRBJ2-5, with D possibly being TRBD1 (6 bases). CDR3 length equals 13 residues. The germline gives CDR1 MNHEY, CDR2 SVGAGI. Trimming pared 5 bases from V and 5 bases from J, leaving 12 bases between. In DNA form, the CDR3 reads TGTGCCAGCAGTCTCGATCAGGGGGAGACCCAGTACTTC. It yields the protein CASSLDQGETQYF.

V usage is TRBV5-6 and J usage is TRBJ2-7; 8 nucleotides agree with TRBD2. The CDR3 consists of 14 residues. V shed 5 bases and J 3 bases; nucleotides not matched to a gene: 7. Germline lookup yields CDR1 SGHDT and CDR2 YYEEEE. The CDR3 nucleotides read TGTGCCAGCAGTACGGGACTAGGGATCTACGAGCAGTACTTC. Translating gives CASSTGLGIYEQYF.